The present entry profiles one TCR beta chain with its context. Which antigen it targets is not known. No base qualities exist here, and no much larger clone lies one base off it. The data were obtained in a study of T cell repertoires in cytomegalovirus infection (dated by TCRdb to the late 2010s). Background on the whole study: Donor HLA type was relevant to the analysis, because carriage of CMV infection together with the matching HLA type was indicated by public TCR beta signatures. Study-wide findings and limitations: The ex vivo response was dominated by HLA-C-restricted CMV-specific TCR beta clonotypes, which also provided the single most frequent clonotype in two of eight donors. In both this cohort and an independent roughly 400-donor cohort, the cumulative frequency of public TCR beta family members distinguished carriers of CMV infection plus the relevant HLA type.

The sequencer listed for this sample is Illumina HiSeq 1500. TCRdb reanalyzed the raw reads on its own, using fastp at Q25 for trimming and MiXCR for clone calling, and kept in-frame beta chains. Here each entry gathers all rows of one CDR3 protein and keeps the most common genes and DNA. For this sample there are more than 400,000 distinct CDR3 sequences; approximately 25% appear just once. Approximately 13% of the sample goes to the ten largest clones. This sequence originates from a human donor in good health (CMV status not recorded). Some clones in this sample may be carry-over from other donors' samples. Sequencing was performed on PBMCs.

This receptor carries the CDR3 CASNKRQGGTYEQYF. The DNA sequence reads TGTGCCAGCAACAAACGACAGGGAGGAACCTACGAGCAGTACTTC. The rearrangement joined TRBV7-2 to TRBJ2-7; the D gene is perhaps TRBD1, from 7 matching bases. CDR1 SGHTA and CDR2 FQGNSA are derived from the germline V gene. At the junction V is shortened by 7 bases and J by 2 bases, with 18 bases in between. The CDR3 holds 15 amino acids from the cysteine to the phenylalanine. Kept here is only the CDR3 DNA, which spans 45 bases and is read in frame from base 1.